Detailed here is one TCR beta chain. It lacks a known antigen. Base qualities are not provided; no much larger clone lies one nucleotide away. The cohort was made up of approximately 670 healthy bone marrow donors. At the time of sampling, all cohort members were nominally healthy, though unrecorded immune exposures were likely present. The donor was CMV seropositive and was included in the group of 250 to 300 seropositive cohort members. Each donor provided a peripheral blood sample, and peripheral blood mononuclear cells were used for TCR beta sequencing. Genomic DNA extraction from the blood cell samples was performed with the Qiagen DNeasy Blood Extraction Kit. Libraries were prepared through the immunoSEQ multiplex PCR assay. A mixture of 60 forward primers for TCR Vbeta segments and 13 reverse primers for TCR Jbeta segments was used in the multiplex PCR. The CDR3 region of rearranged TCR beta genes was amplified from genomic DNA by a multiplex PCR assay. The Illumina HiSeq System was used to sequence the amplified TCR beta libraries as 87-base-pair reads. Per the authors' processing: A later analysis tallied roughly 80 million unique TCR beta chains across the 666 repertoires, and some 12 million of those chains were shared by two or more donors. A nearest-neighbor algorithm error-corrected the raw reads and collapsed the reads into unique sequences, merging closely related sequences to remove PCR and sequencing errors. V, D and J gene segments were assigned by aligning CDR3 sequences to IMGT reference sequences. Each retained sequence needed at least a six-nucleotide match to both a V gene segment and a J gene segment. Rearrangements were called productive when the CDR3 lacked stop codons and stayed in frame with V and J; all others were non-productive. CDR3 was defined by IMGT convention, running from the second conserved V-encoded cysteine to the conserved J-encoded phenylalanine. In an earlier analysis of around 570 of the donors, sequences lacking an unambiguous match to a single V gene segment were excluded. An earlier analysis of some 610 of the donors called V segments functional above 56.7% productive rearrangements and segregating when the between-donor standard deviation exceeded 5%. A statistical classification framework was built for diagnosing cytomegalovirus status from the catalog of TCR beta chain sequences. A later analysis assigned V and J genes by comparing TCR nucleotide sequences with IMGT/GENE-DB human TR gene sequences. Using the TCRdist pipeline, a later analysis assigned CDR3 sequences along with most-parsimonious VDJ recombination scenarios. In a later analysis, each TCR beta chain was defined by its CDR3 amino acid sequence together with its V-gene family, and reads lacking a unique V-gene family were excluded. In a later analysis, several hundred highly shared, low-generation-probability nucleotide sequences were removed to address suspected cross-contamination and a sequencing artifact. In a later analysis, a clonal expansion index was calculated for each public chain from normalized within-repertoire ranks of inferred template counts. Generation probabilities in a later analysis came from a VDJ recombination model fitted to out-of-frame rearrangements, and those results were checked against IGoR. Hypergeometric tests were used in a later analysis to score TCR-TCR, TCR-HLA and TCR-CMV co-occurrence, with a repertoire-size bias correction applied to the TCR pairs. To estimate false discovery rates, a later analysis permuted the HLA or CMV assignments 20 times. In a later analysis, co-occurring TCRs were grouped using DBSCAN, and TCRdist sequence similarity was added for clustering within HLA-allele-positive subsets. Repertoires with fewer than 30,000 or more than 120,000 public chains, plus five repertoires with anomalous nucleotide sharing, were excluded from co-occurrence clustering. TCRdb retrieved this table from immuneACCESS and kept in-frame rearrangements only. Not all clones are present; in checked studies, unresolved V genes account for under half, and no reason is known for the remainder. From that table come the V and J calls and clone size; the DNA was used to work out D and trimming. The sample records some 170,000 clones, roughly 76% of which are singletons. 4.9% of the sample lies in the top ten.

The data derive from a study of cytomegalovirus exposure and HLA in healthy donors (dated by TCRdb to about 2017). For the wider study: An earlier analysis of around 600 of the donors reported 250 to 300 Gb of sequence data and approximately 110 million unique TCR beta sequences from roughly 200 million T cells. An early release that covered around 590 HLA-typed donors contained around 330 gigabases of sequencing data and tens of millions of unique TCR sequences. Among the roughly 390 genotyped donors, roughly 80% belonged to the genetic ancestry cluster associated with self-reported Caucasian donors. The study was designed to test whether signatures of past pathogen exposure could be identified by cataloging public T cell receptors. Using immunosequencing, the study profiled T cell repertoires from around 680 subjects and related those repertoires to cytomegalovirus serostatus. Besides the first cohort of hundreds of subjects, a separate validation cohort made up of roughly 120 different subjects was used. The study combined high-throughput TCR immunosequencing, statistical association of individual TCRs with disease status, and machine learning to predict cytomegalovirus infection status. A later analysis re-examined previously published TCR beta repertoires from about 670 donors and added high-resolution HLA genotyping to investigate patterns of TCR occurrence. Rather than using new phenotypic data, the later analysis identified candidate immune exposures from TCR beta sequences and from how often those sequences occurred across donors. An earlier analysis of approximately 500 of the donors applied high-throughput TCR beta sequencing to assess whether each TCR beta V gene segment acted as functional or pseudogenic. Donor age, sex, ethnicity and CMV serostatus were compiled together with the repertoire data. In a later genetic analysis, genome-wide SNP genotypes for 398 of the 666 donors were used, and that subset was treated as a discovery cohort. Every discovery cohort repertoire had been produced on one sequencing platform. Class I and class II HLA loci were covered by the typing at four-digit resolution. Typing coverage differed by locus: A, B, C, DRB1 and DQB1 were typed in roughly 629-640 donors, DQA1 in about 500, DPA1 in some 610, and DPB1 in 472. Five DR-DQ haplotypes were treated as single units for association and clustering because of strong linkage in the cohort. Across 300 to 400 genotyped donors of the cohort, an average of roughly 200,000 unique TCR beta nucleotide sequences per donor were sequenced, and roughly 17% of those sequences were non-productive.

The study at large found these results: In a later analysis, TCR association rates were found to vary across HLA loci, with the most associated TCRs seen for DRB1 alleles and the fewest for HLA-C alleles. A group of highly shared sequence variants was considered likely to be a technical artifact of the sequencing pipeline. About 17 rarely observed V segments, including chromosome 9 orphons, were excluded from the earlier analysis of a few hundred of the donors because counts were too low. The authors suggested that the approach could potentially be generalized to other disease states and immunological phenotypes. According to a later genetic analysis, donors in an Asian-associated ancestry cluster had fewer N-insertions in productive TCRs than the approximately 670-donor mean. The study gave a list of about 170 TCR beta chains associated with cytomegalovirus. The presence/absence analyses assumed that sequencing depth was roughly uniform across donors, and that assumption may not be true. According to a later analysis, parvovirus B19, influenza, CMV and Epstein-Barr virus appeared linked to several top co-occurrence clusters. The only immune exposure information available for the cohort was CMV serostatus. Some IMGT-functional V segments, including TRBV6-2 and TRBV6-3, could not be distinguished by the 87-base-pair reads and were therefore excluded. In both the original and validation cohorts, the classifier was reported to diagnose cytomegalovirus status with high specificity and sensitivity. When HLA alleles, especially DR and DQ, strongly co-occurred, attributing TCR associations to individual alleles was difficult. Most TCR sequences were observed very rarely across donors, whereas some public TCRs were present in many individuals. Because HLA typing was missing for some donors at each locus, association tests included only the typed subset. Linkage disequilibrium might explain the correlated functional status among segregating V segments, but an unknown experimental factor could not be excluded. Most CMV-associated TCR beta chains appeared to be HLA-restricted in a later analysis, and the HLA associations seemed to be driven largely by CMV exposure. Three of the identified cytomegalovirus-associated TCR beta chains were confirmed in vitro to be specific for cytomegalovirus antigens. Compared with equally common non-associated chains, HLA-associated TCR beta chains in a later analysis were more clonally expanded and had lower generation probabilities. A further reported finding was that TCR beta sequences accurately predicted the HLA-A and HLA-B alleles for most subjects in the first cohort. In a later analysis, 15,000 to 20,000 TCR beta sequences were associated with specific HLA alleles at a false discovery rate of 0.05. A later genetic analysis associated a missense DCLRE1C variant with V-gene and J-gene trimming of TCR beta chains, and an independent cohort replicated the association. In this cohort, only TCR beta chains were sequenced, and detectable features were limited by the absence of alpha or paired-chain data. In an earlier analysis of roughly 560 of the donors, most TCR beta V segments were observed in productive rearrangements about 90% or about 30% of the time, broadly matching IMGT annotations.

V lost 7 bases and J lost 0 bases; the stretch between them is 9 bases long. CDR1 and CDR2, per the germline V gene (reference sequence), are LNHDA and SQIVND. Spanning cysteine to phenylalanine, the CDR3 consists of 13 amino acids. CDR3 DNA is the only sequence kept; it has 39 bases, read in frame from the first base. The receptor was isolated from a woman aged 18-29 years in good health and CMV-seropositive. Sequenced sample: PBMCs. The rearrangement joined TRBV19 to TRBJ1-1; confidence is insufficient to name the D gene. The CDR3 is CASNRYVNTEAFF. The nucleotide sequence is TGTGCCAGTAACAGATACGTGAACACTGAAGCTTTCTTT.